Listed here are 28 T cell receptor beta chains from one sample, sequenced in a study of blood T cell repertoires in COVID-19. Libraries were prepared by immunoSEQ multiplex PCR; TCRdb keeps only in-frame clonotypes and omits some of them. The sample has roughly 70,000 clones; more than 65% are singletons. The sample consisted of peripheral blood. These receptors were obtained from a woman in her sixties or seventies with acute or convalescent COVID-19.

This clone appeared many times. The rearrangement links TRBV5-1 to TRBJ2-7; TRBD1 matches at 7 bases. The CDR3 totals 14 residues. Germline trimming cut 4 bases from V and 0 bases from J; bases unmatched to any gene: 4. Germline CDR1 is SGHRS and CDR2 is YFSETQ. The CDR3 region has the DNA TGCGCCAGCAGCCCCTCAGGGGGCTCCTACGAGCAGTACTTC. Its translation is CASSPSGGSYEQYF.

This clone has only one observation. The chain recombines TRBV9 with TRBJ1-2; D is ambiguous. This CDR3 region has 13 residues. CDR1 is SGDLS and CDR2 is YYNGEE in the germline V gene. Deletions cut 0 bases from V and 4 bases from J, with 7 bases between. CDR3 coding DNA: TGTGCCAGCAGCGTAGGGTATAGCTATGGCTACACCTTC. Its protein product is CASSVGYSYGYTF.

CDR3 nucleotide sequence: TGTGCCAGCAGCTTTGCAGGCGGGGTAGGGTACAATGAGCAGTTCTTC. Its protein product is CASSFAGGVGYNEQFF. The chain recombines TRBV11-2 with TRBJ2-1, with D possibly being TRBD2 (6 bases). Germline assignment: CDR1 SGHAT and CDR2 FQNNGV. Between the trimmed V and J ends, which lost 3 bases and 4 bases, there was a span of 16 bases. This CDR3 has 16 amino acids.

This clone was observed a few times. The rearrangement uses TRBV6-2 or TRBV6-3 and TRBJ1-1; 7 positions match TRBD1. Germline V CDR1 and CDR2: MNHEY, SVGEGT. V lost 5 bases and J lost 0; bases outside the gene matches: 6. CDR3 length equals 15 residues. CDR3 amino acids: CASSNPGQLNTEAFF. CDR3 nucleotide sequence: TGTGCCAGCAGTAACCCGGGACAGTTGAACACTGAAGCTTTCTTT.

CDR3 in amino acids: CASSPQGQEDEQFF. Written as DNA, the CDR3 is TGCGCCAGCAGTCCCCAGGGACAGGAGGATGAGCAGTTCTTC. This chain uses TRBV5-1 with TRBJ2-1, with 8 positions matching TRBD1. J was trimmed by 8 bases and V by 5 bases; bases with no gene match: 9. CDR1 and CDR2 from the germline V gene are SGHRS and YFSETQ. The CDR3 length is 14 residues.

The V gene is TRBV18, the J gene TRBJ2-3; D gene ambiguous. The germline gives CDR1 KGHSH, CDR2 LQKENI. The V gene lost 3 bases and the J gene lost 4 bases, with 11 bases spanning the gap. The CDR3 contains 14 residues. CDR3 DNA sequence: TGTGCCAGCTCACCGCGGCCGACTCCAGATACGCAGTATTTT. Its translation: CASSPRPTPDTQYF.

J is TRBJ2-1 and V is TRBV24-1; D not certain. There are 13 residues in the CDR3. V gave up 3 bases and J gave up 6 bases, with 8 bases separating them. Germline CDR1 is KGHDR and CDR2 is SFDVKD. This CDR3 is CATSDARSNEQFF. The CDR3 DNA is TGTGCCACCAGTGATGCGCGGAGCAATGAGCAGTTCTTC.

The chain employs TRBV6-1 and TRBJ2-1, with D possibly matching TRBD2 (5 bases). This CDR3 spans 15 amino acids. From germline, CDR1 is MNHNS and CDR2 SASEGT. V lost 2 bases to trimming and J lost 4 bases, with 12 bases between them. The CDR3: CASSERGIGYNEQFF. The CDR3 DNA reads TGTGCCAGCAGTGAAAGAGGGATAGGGTACAATGAGCAGTTCTTC.

The chain couples TRBV2 to TRBJ2-2; tentative D call: TRBD2 (6 bases). V was clipped by 5 bases and J by 5 bases, with 12 bases between them. This CDR3 is 14 amino acids long. Germline lookup yields CDR1 SNHLY and CDR2 FYNNEI. The DNA for the CDR3 is TGTGCCAGCAGTCTCGGGACTTATACCGGGGAGCTGTTTTTT. It codes for CASSLGTYTGELFF. The whole variable domain, remainder taken from reference TRBV2 and TRBJ2-2, is EPEVTQTPSHQVTQMGQEVILRCVPISNHLYFYWYRQILGQKVEFLVSFYNNEISEKSEIFDDQFSVERPDGSNFTLKIRSTKLEDSAMYFCASSLGTYTGELFFGEGSRLTVL.

This chain connects TRBV4-1 to TRBJ1-3; D is perhaps TRBD1 (5 bases). Germline CDR1 MGHRA, CDR2 YSYEKL. V lost 0 bases and J 3 bases, leaving 12 bases between the germline ends. This CDR3 is 16 amino acids long. The CDR3 coding sequence is TGCGCCAGCAGCCAAGAGGCAGGGCAACGTGGAAACACCATATATTTT. This sequence encodes CASSQEAGQRGNTIYF.

This clone is labeled as medium-sized. V is TRBV18 and J is TRBJ1-1; 10 nucleotides line up with TRBD1. V was clipped by 4 bases and J by 3 bases; unmatched bases: 5. The CDR3 spans 15 residues. The V gene's germline CDR1 is KGHSH and CDR2 LQKENI. CDR3 DNA: TGTGCCAGCTCACTGACAGGGGGCAAGGACACTGAAGCTTTCTTT. Its protein is CASSLTGGKDTEAFF.

This sequence joins TRBV21-1 and TRBJ2-1; the DNA was not used to check the table's D call, TRBD1. TRBV21-1 represents a pseudogene. The CDR3 is 15 amino acids. The CDR3 is CASRHRGQGDSEQFF. The DNA for the CDR3 is TGTGCCAGCAGGCACCGCGGACAGGGGGACAGTGAGCAGTTCTTC.

The V and J genes are TRBV27 and TRBJ1-6; D remains unclear. The V end was cut by 0 bases, the J end by 0 bases, with 9 bases between. The CDR3 sequence is 17 residues long. The V gene's germline CDR1 is MNHEY and CDR2 SMNVEV (reference sequence). As DNA, the CDR3 is TGTGCCAGCAGTTTATCGGCGGAGAGCTCCTATAATTCACCCCTCCACTTT. It translates to CASSLSAESSYNSPLHF.

J is TRBJ2-1 and V is TRBV7-3, with D maybe TRBD2 (6 bases). Trimming left V 5 bases short and J 8 bases short, with 16 bases between. The CDR3 loop spans 14 amino acids. Germline CDR1 SGHTA, CDR2 FQGTGA. The CDR3, as DNA: TGTGCCAGCAGCAAAAATGGGGGGTTCGATGAGCAGTTCTTC. This encodes CASSKNGGFDEQFF.

The chain uses TRBV12-3 or TRBV12-4 and TRBJ1-1, with D unresolved. The CDR3 covers 13 residues. Trimming took off 6 bases at V and 0 bases at J, with 8 bases between the two ends. CDR3 bases: TGTGCCAGCAGATACACAGTGAACACTGAAGCTTTCTTT. It encodes CASRYTVNTEAFF.

Here the CDR3 reads CASSLGTSGDRELFF. The CDR3 region has the DNA TGTGCCAGCAGCCTCGGGACTAGCGGGGACAGGGAGCTGTTTTTT. The gene calls are TRBV7-9 and TRBJ2-2; the match to TRBD2 covers 13 bases. With 5 bases clipped from V and 9 bases from J, the junction kept 6 bases outside the gene matches. This CDR3 comprises 15 residues. Per the germline V gene, CDR1 is SEHNR and CDR2 is FQNEAQ (reference sequence).

The rearrangement uses TRBV9 and TRBJ1-3; 7 bases align to TRBD1. Trimming took 4 bases from V and 2 from J; bases not matched to a gene: 9. This CDR3 has 16 amino acids. The germline V gene encodes CDR1 SGDLS and CDR2 YYNGEE. CDR3 DNA: TGTGCCAGCAGCCCTCCGGGGCAGGGGGCTGGAAACACCATATATTTT. As protein: CASSPPGQGAGNTIYF.

This rearrangement joins TRBV19 to TRBJ2-3, with unresolved D. The germline V gene has CDR1 LNHDA and CDR2 SQIVND (reference sequence). The CDR3 consists of 15 residues. Trimming took 8 bases from V and 2 from J, leaving 17 bases between them. The CDR3 DNA sequence: TGTGCCAGTTCCCCCTCCCCGGTCCCCACAGATACGCAGTATTTT. Protein product: CASSPSPVPTDTQYF.

The gene calls are TRBV19 and TRBJ1-3; D unclear. The CDR3 extends over 12 amino acids. Per the germline V gene, CDR1 is LNHDA and CDR2 is SQIVND (reference sequence). V was cut by 3 bases and J by 4 bases, with 4 bases left in between. The CDR3 sequence: CASSISGNTIYF. CDR3 bases: TGTGCCAGTAGTATTTCGGGAAACACCATATATTTT. The full variable domain, in which reference TRBV19 and TRBJ1-3 provide the parts outside the CDR3, is DGGITQSPKYLFRKEGQNVTLSCEQNLNHDAMYWYRQDPGQGLRLIYYSQIVNDFQKGDIAEGYSVSREKKESFPLTVTSAQKNPTAFYLCASSISGNTIYFGEGSWLTVV.

The genes are TRBV19 and TRBJ2-2, with a tentative D call TRBD1 (6 bases). Germline V lookup: CDR1 LNHDA, CDR2 SQIVND (reference sequence). V lost 7 bases and J lost 0, with 12 bases in between. The CDR3 extends over 15 amino acids. CDR3 sequence (DNA): TGTGCCAGTAAGGACAGTTTCGCGAACACCGGGGAGCTGTTTTTT. This encodes CASKDSFANTGELFF.

The chain joins TRBV3-1 (or the pseudogene TRBV3-2) to TRBJ1-6; D is possibly TRBD1 (5 bases). The CDR3 has 13 amino acids. Germline CDR1 reads LGHDT; CDR2 reads YNNKEL (reference sequence). Trimming took 0 bases from V and 11 from J, leaving 8 bases between them. CDR3 in amino acids: CASSQDGGAPLHF. CDR3 DNA sequence: TGTGCCAGCAGCCAAGATGGAGGGGCACCCCTCCACTTT.

The CDR3 region has the DNA TGTGCCAGTCAACCGGGACAGGGCCTTACGTTTTTGAACACTGAAGCTTTCTTT. As protein: CASQPGQGLTFLNTEAFF. The chain joins TRBV5-4 to TRBJ1-1; 9 bases match TRBD1. The CDR3 is 18 amino acids. CDR1 is SGHNT, CDR2 YYREEE, per germline (reference sequence). V was clipped by 8 bases and J by 0 bases; unmatched bases: 17.

J is TRBJ1-5 and V is TRBV2, with D unresolved. V gave up 4 bases and J gave up 4 bases, with 8 bases separating them. The CDR3 covers 13 residues. Germline lookup yields CDR1 SNHLY and CDR2 FYNNEI. The CDR3 sequence is CASSASENQPQHF. CDR3 DNA: TGTGCCAGCAGTGCGTCAGAAAATCAGCCCCAGCATTTT.

J is TRBJ1-3 and V is TRBV7-9; a possible D gene is TRBD1 (6 bases). Trimming left V 1 base short and J 3 bases short, with 16 bases between. The CDR3 runs to 17 residues. CDR1 SEHNR and CDR2 FQNEAQ come from the germline V gene (reference sequence). CDR3 protein: CASSLVLQGSGGNTIYF. The CDR3 nucleotides read TGTGCCAGCAGCTTAGTTCTACAGGGATCTGGTGGAAACACCATATATTTT.

In its sample, this clone was seen a few times. The chain is built from TRBV6-5 and TRBJ2-2, with TRBD2 matching over 7 bases. Germline values: CDR1 MNHEY, CDR2 SVGAGI. The CDR3 extends over 14 amino acids. After removal of 5 bases from V and 5 bases from J, the junction contained 5 bases not matched to a gene. The CDR3 DNA reads TGTGCCAGCAGTCTTCGTAGCGGGACCGGGGAGCTGTTTTTT. As protein: CASSLRSGTGELFF.

The table lists this clone with a count of one. This chain joins TRBV7-8 and TRBJ1-6; a weak D match, TRBD1 (6 bases). Germline V gene lookup returns CDR1 SGHVS and CDR2 FQNEAQ. The CDR3 runs 15 residues. V was trimmed by 3 bases and J by 7 bases, leaving 13 bases between them. CDR3 nucleotides: TGTGCCAGCAGCTTTTCAAGGCAGGGGAATTCACCCCTCCACTTT. Its protein product is CASSFSRQGNSPLHF.

The rearrangement joins TRBV7-2 to TRBJ2-7, with 8 positions matching TRBD1. The V and J ends lost 1 base and 2 bases, in that order; junction bases with no gene match: 10. CDR1 and CDR2 (germline): SGHTA, FQGNSA. The CDR3 extends over 17 amino acids. DNA of the CDR3: TGTGCCAGCAGCTTAGTAGCAGGGGGCGCCGGGACCTACGAGCAGTACTTC. This codes for CASSLVAGGAGTYEQYF.

The chain combines TRBV30 with TRBJ1-1; 8 bases fit TRBD1. The V and J ends lost 2 bases and 5 bases, in that order; junction bases with no gene match: 4. This CDR3 has 13 residues. Germline lookup yields CDR1 GTSNPN and CDR2 SVGIG (reference sequence). The chain's CDR3 is CAWSLQGVTEAFF. In DNA, the CDR3 is TGTGCCTGGAGTTTACAGGGGGTAACTGAAGCTTTCTTT.